These 3 T cell receptor beta chains originate from one sample sequenced in a study of CD8+ T cells in alopecia areata (dated by TCRdb to between 2017 and 2018). The time point label corresponds to: less than 25 weeks on oral tofacitinib. The treatment or condition label, read with the paper, signifies: oral pan-JAK inhibitor, 5-10 mg twice daily. The library was produced with the immunoSEQ multiplex PCR assay. For TCR sequencing, RNA was extracted from every sample and reverse transcribed into cDNA to serve as template. The clones in this table, taken by TCRdb from immuneACCESS, are in-frame only. Not every clone is retained; where verified, under half of the shortfall comes from an unresolved V gene, and the cause of the rest is unknown. Recorded for this sample are over 80,000 clones; 44% of them occurred a single time. Jointly, the top ten make up more than 15% of the sample. The specimen was CD8+ T cells sorted from blood, collected at week 24, from a patient treated with tofacitinib. Receptor source: a human donor with alopecia areata.

CDR3 region: CASSLQARADEQYF. CDR3 in DNA: TGTGCCAGCAGCTTACAGGCCAGGGCGGACGAGCAGTACTTC. The chain combines TRBV11-1 with TRBJ2-7; D is perhaps TRBD1 (5 bases). CDR1 SGHAT and CDR2 FQDESV come from the germline V gene (reference sequence). Trimming left V 2 bases short and J 5 bases short, with 13 bases between. There are 14 residues in the CDR3.

Only a few counts were recorded for this clone. The chain combines TRBV9 with TRBJ2-7, with 10 bases aligning to TRBD2. J lost 0 bases, V lost 7 bases, and 4 bases had no gene match. Germline CDR1 reads SGDLS; CDR2 reads YYNGEE. The CDR3 is made up of 14 amino acids. Written as DNA, the CDR3 is TGTGCCAGCGGTAGCGGGGGGCCCTCCTACGAGCAGTACTTC. Its translation is CASGSGGPSYEQYF.

J is TRBJ2-7 and V is TRBV28, with a possible D match to TRBD1 (5 bases). CDR1 is MDHEN and CDR2 is SYDVKM in the germline V gene. The CDR3 extends over 14 amino acids. Trimming took off 7 bases at V and 3 bases at J, with 16 bases between the two ends. The CDR3 loop is CASNPGRTIYEQYF. In nucleotides, the CDR3 is TGTGCCAGCAACCCTGGACGGACAATCTACGAGCAGTACTTC.